A single sample is the source of the 9 T cell receptor beta chains below, sequenced in a study of T cell changes during pregnancy in multiple sclerosis. TCRdb's copy holds only in-frame clones and misses some; the assay was immunoSEQ multiplex PCR. The sample consists of more than 50,000 clones, about 95% of them appearing once. Specimen: CD8+ T cells from peripheral blood mononuclear cells, collected after pregnancy. These receptors all stem from a female donor with multiple sclerosis, enrolled in a pregnancy study.

This chain joins TRBV2 and TRBJ2-1; TRBD2 might be the D (5 bases). Trimming pared 6 bases from V and 8 bases from J, leaving 11 bases between. Germline CDR1 SNHLY, CDR2 FYNNEI. The CDR3 length is 12 residues. The CDR3 region is CASRTGIHEQFF. CDR3 sequence (DNA): TGTGCCAGCAGGACGGGGATCCATGAGCAGTTCTTC.

This clone was found once. V usage is TRBV5-1 and J usage is TRBJ2-7, with 8 positions matching TRBD2. The germline V gene has CDR1 SGHRS and CDR2 YFSETQ. The V and J ends lost 0 bases and 2 bases, in that order; junction bases with no gene match: 10. This CDR3 is 17 amino acids long. The CDR3 reads CASSLGPTSERPYEQYF. The CDR3 region has the DNA TGCGCCAGCAGCTTGGGCCCGACTAGCGAACGTCCCTACGAGCAGTACTTC.

The rearrangement joins TRBV19 to TRBJ2-4; 9 bases agree with TRBD1. The CDR3 has 15 amino acids. V lost 4 bases and J lost 9; bases outside the gene matches: 10. Germline V CDR1 and CDR2: LNHDA, SQIVND (reference sequence). In DNA, the CDR3 is TGTGCCAGTAGTAAATGGACAGGGGTTGAGGCCATTCAGTACTTC. It encodes CASSKWTGVEAIQYF.

This clone was counted a few times. The CDR3 reads CASSFGTFPHGGYTF. The DNA for the CDR3 is TGTGCCAGCAGCTTCGGGACATTCCCTCATGGGGGCTACACCTTC. V and J are TRBV11-2 and TRBJ1-2, with D perhaps TRBD1 (6 bases). V gave up 3 bases and J gave up 8 bases, with 19 bases separating them. The germline CDR1 and CDR2 sequences are SGHAT and FQNNGV. The CDR3 has 15 amino acids. Filled out from reference TRBV11-2 and TRBJ1-2, the complete variable domain reads EAGVAQSPRYKIIEKRQSVAFWCNPISGHATLYWYQQILGQGPKLLIQFQNNGVVDDSQLPKDRFSAERLKGVDSTLKIQPAKLEDSAVYLCASSFGTFPHGGYTFGSGTRLTVV.

This chain connects TRBV4-1 to TRBJ2-1, with 9 bases matching TRBD2. Germline CDR1 is MGHRA and CDR2 is YSYEKL. After removal of 1 base from V and 4 bases from J, the junction contained 5 bases not matched to a gene. The CDR3 totals 16 residues. In DNA, the CDR3 is TGCGCCAGCAGCCAAGCCCTAGCGGGATCGTACAATGAGCAGTTCTTC. Protein: CASSQALAGSYNEQFF.

This clone showed up just once. The chain recombines TRBV21-1 with TRBJ1-1; the table calls TRBD1, which could not be checked here. TRBV21-1 is a pseudogene. The CDR3 has 13 amino acids. Here the CDR3 DNA reads TGTGCCAGCAGCCCCGTGGACAGGGGTGAAGCTTTCTTT. This translates into CASSPVDRGEAFF.

The chain combines TRBV19 with TRBJ2-1; 8 nucleotides align to TRBD2. The germline V gene encodes CDR1 LNHDA and CDR2 SQIVND (reference sequence). V lost 3 bases, J lost 0 bases, and 4 bases stayed unmatched. The CDR3 sequence is 16 residues long. CDR3 protein: CASSIGSGSSYNEQFF. The CDR3, as DNA: TGTGCCAGTAGTATTGGAAGCGGGAGCTCCTACAATGAGCAGTTCTTC.

The chain links TRBV7-6 to TRBJ2-3; tentatively, D is TRBD2 (6 bases). The V gene's germline CDR1 is SGHVS and CDR2 FNYEAQ. Trimming pared 5 bases from V and 2 bases from J, leaving 20 bases between. This CDR3 region has 17 residues. For the CDR3, the DNA is TGTGCCAGCAGCGTTACACAACTAGCTTCTTACACAGATACGCAGTATTTT. Its protein is CASSVTQLASYTDTQYF.

V is TRBV27 and J is TRBJ2-3; 10 bases are shared with TRBD2. The CDR3 totals 17 residues. Germline CDR1 MNHEY, CDR2 SMNVEV (reference sequence). V was pared by 3 bases and J by 0 bases, with 6 bases of the junction left unmatched. The CDR3 protein is CASSFLVAGGSTDTQYF. CDR3 bases: TGTGCCAGCAGTTTTTTGGTAGCGGGAGGTAGCACAGATACGCAGTATTTT.